The clone carrying this TCR beta chain was observed a handful of times. Individuals drawn from approximately 22 US areas were roughly 18 to 95 years old. In assigning cohorts, the study relied on participant-reported clinical history. This entry is derived from a study of blood T cell repertoires in COVID-19. Germline V gives CDR1 MDHEN, CDR2 SYDVKM. The CDR3 extends over 16 amino acids. The ends lost 4 bases at V and 2 bases at J; junction bases unmatched: 9. Profiled with immunoSEQ multiplex PCR; TCRdb holds only in-frame clones, not every one. Here the sample spans under 200,000 clones, 79% being singletons.

Material: PBMCs or T cells enriched from blood (not recorded which). The receptor comes from a woman aged 70-85 years in a cohort exposed to, infected with or recovered from COVID-19 (not recorded which). The J gene is TRBJ2-3, the V gene TRBV28; 7 bases align to TRBD1. In DNA, the CDR3 is TGTGCCAGCAGTTACCCTTGGACAGGAGCCACAGATACGCAGTATTTT. It encodes CASSYPWTGATDTQYF.